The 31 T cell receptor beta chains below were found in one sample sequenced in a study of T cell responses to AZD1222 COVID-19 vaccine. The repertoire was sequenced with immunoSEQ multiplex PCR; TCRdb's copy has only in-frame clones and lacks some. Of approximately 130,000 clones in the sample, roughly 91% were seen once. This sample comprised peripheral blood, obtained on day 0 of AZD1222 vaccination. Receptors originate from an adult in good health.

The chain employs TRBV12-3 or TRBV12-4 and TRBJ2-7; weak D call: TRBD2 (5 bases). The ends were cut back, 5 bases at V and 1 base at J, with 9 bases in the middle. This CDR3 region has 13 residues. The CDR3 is CASSLRESYEQYF. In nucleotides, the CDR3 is TGTGCCAGCAGTCTACGGGAATCCTACGAGCAGTACTTC.

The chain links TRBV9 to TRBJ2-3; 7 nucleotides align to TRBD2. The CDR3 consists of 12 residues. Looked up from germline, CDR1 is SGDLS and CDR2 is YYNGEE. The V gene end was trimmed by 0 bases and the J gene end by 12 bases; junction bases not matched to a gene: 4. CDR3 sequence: CASSVEGRVQYF. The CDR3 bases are TGTGCCAGCAGCGTAGAGGGGAGGGTTCAGTATTTT.

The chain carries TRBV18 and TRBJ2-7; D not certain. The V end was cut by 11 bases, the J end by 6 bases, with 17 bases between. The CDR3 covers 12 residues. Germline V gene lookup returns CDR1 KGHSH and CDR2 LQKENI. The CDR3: CASSPGEGEQYF. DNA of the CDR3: TGTGCCTCATCTCCCGGAGAAGGCGAGCAGTACTTC.

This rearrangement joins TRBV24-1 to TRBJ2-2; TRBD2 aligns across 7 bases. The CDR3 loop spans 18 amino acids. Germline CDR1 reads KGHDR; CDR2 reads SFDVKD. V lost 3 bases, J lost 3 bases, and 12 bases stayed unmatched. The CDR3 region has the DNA TGTGCCACCAGTGATAACCCGGGGAGAGCGGGACACACCGGGGAGCTGTTTTTT. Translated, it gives CATSDNPGRAGHTGELFF.

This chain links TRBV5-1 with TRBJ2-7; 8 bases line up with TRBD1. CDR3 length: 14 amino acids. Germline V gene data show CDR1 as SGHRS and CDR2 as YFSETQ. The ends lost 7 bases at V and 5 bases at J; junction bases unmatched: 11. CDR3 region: CASGATGVLNEQYF. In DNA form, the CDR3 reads TGCGCCAGCGGTGCGACAGGGGTTCTCAACGAGCAGTACTTC.

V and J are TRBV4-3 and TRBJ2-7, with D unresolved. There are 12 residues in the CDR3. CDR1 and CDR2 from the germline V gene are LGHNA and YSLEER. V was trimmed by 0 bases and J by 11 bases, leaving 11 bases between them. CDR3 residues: CASSQEPQWKYF. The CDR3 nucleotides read TGCGCCAGCAGCCAAGAACCCCAATGGAAGTACTTC.

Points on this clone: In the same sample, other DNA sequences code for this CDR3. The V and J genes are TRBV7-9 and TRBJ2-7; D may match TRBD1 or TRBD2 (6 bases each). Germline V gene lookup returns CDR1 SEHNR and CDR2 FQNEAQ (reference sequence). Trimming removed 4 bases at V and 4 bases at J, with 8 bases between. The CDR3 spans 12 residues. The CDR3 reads CASSSGAYEQYF. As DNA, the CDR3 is TGTGCCAGCAGCTCGGGGGCATACGAGCAGTACTTC.

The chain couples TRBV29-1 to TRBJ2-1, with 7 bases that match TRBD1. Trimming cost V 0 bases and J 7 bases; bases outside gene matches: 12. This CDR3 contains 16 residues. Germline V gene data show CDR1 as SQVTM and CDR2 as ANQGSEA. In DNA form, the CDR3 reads TGCAGCGTTGAAGAACGGCAATACAGGGGTAGGAATGAGCAGTTCTTC. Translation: CSVEERQYRGRNEQFF.

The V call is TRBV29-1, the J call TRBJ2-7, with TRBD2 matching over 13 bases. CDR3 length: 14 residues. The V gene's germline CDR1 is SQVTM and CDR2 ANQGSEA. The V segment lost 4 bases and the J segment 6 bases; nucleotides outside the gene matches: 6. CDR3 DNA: TGCAGCGTTGCTATTGGACTAGCGGGAGCCGAGCAGTACTTC. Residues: CSVAIGLAGAEQYF.

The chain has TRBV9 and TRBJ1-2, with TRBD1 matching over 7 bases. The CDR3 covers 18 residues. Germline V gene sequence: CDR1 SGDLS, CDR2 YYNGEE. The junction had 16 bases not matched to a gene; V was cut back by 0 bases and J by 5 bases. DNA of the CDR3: TGTGCCAGCAGCGTAGGCCCTCGTCCGAGACAGGGAGGGTATGGCTACACCTTC. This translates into CASSVGPRPRQGGYGYTF.

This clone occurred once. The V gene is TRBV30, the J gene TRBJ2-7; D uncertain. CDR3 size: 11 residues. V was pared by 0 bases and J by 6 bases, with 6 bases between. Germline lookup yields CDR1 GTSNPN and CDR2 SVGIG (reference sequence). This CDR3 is CAWSVLSEQYF. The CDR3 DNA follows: TGTGCCTGGAGTGTACTATCCGAGCAGTACTTC.

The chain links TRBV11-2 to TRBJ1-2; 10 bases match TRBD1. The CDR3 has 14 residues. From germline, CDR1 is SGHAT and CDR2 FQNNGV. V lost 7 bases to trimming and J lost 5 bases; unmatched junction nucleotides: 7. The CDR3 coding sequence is TGTGCCAGCAACATACAGGGACAGGGGTATGGCTACACCTTC. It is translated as CASNIQGQGYGYTF. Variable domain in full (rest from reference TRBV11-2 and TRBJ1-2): EAGVAQSPRYKIIEKRQSVAFWCNPISGHATLYWYQQILGQGPKLLIQFQNNGVVDDSQLPKDRFSAERLKGVDSTLKIQPAKLEDSAVYLCASNIQGQGYGYTFGSGTRLTVV.

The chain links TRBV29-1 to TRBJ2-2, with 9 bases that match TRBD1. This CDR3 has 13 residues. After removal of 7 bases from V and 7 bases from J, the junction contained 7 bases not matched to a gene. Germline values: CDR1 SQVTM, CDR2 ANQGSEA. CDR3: CSAPGQGLGELFF. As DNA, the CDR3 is TGCAGCGCCCCAGGACAGGGGCTCGGGGAGCTGTTTTTT.

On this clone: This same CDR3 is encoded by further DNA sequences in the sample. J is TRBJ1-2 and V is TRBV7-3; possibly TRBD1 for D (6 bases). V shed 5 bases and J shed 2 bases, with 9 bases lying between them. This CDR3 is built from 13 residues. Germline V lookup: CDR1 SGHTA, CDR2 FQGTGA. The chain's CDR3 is CASSRDTNYGYTF. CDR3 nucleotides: TGTGCCAGCAGCCGGGACACCAACTATGGCTACACCTTC. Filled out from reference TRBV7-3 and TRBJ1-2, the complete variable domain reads GAGVSQTPSNKVTEKGKYVELRCDPISGHTALYWYRQSLGQGPEFLIYFQGTGAADDSGLPNDRFFAVRPEGSVSTLKIQRTERGDSAVYLCASSRDTNYGYTFGSGTRLTVV.

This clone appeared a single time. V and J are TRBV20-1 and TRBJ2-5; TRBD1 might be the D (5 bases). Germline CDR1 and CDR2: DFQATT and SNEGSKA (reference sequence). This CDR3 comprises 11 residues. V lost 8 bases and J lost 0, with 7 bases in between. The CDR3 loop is CSRGNQETQYF. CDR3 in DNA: TGCAGTAGGGGAAACCAAGAGACCCAGTACTTC.

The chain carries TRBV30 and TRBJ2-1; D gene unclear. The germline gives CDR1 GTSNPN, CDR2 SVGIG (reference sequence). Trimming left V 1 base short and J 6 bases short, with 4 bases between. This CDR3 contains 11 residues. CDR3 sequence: CAWSAPNEQFF. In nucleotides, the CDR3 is TGTGCCTGGAGTGCCCCCAATGAGCAGTTCTTC.

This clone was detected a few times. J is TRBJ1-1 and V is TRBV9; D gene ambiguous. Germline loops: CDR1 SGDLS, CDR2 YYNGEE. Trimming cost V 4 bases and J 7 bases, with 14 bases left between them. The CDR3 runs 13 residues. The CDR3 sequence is CASSLTPQVEAFF. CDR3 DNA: TGTGCCAGCAGCCTCACGCCCCAGGTTGAAGCTTTCTTT. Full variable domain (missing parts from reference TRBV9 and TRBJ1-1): DSGVTQTPKHLITATGQRVTLRCSPRSGDLSVYWYQQSLDQGLQFLIQYYNGEERAKGNILERFSAQQFPDLHSELNLSSLELGDSALYFCASSLTPQVEAFFGQGTRLTVV.

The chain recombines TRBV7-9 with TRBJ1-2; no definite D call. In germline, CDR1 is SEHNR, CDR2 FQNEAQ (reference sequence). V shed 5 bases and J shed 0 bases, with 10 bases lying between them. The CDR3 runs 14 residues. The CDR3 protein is CASSTSRTNYGYTF. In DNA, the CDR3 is TGTGCCAGCAGCACAAGTAGGACTAACTATGGCTACACCTTC.

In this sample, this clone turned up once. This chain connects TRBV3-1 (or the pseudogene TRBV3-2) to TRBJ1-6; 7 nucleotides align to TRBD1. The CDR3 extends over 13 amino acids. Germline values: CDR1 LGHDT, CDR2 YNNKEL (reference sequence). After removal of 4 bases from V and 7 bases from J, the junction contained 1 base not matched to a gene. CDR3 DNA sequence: TGTGCCAGCAGCCGACAGGGAAATTCACCCCTCCACTTT. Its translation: CASSRQGNSPLHF.

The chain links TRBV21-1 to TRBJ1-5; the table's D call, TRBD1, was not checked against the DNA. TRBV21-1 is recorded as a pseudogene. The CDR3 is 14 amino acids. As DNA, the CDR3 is TGTGCCACCGATCAGGACAGAGTCAATCAGCCCCAGCATTTT. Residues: CATDQDRVNQPQHF.

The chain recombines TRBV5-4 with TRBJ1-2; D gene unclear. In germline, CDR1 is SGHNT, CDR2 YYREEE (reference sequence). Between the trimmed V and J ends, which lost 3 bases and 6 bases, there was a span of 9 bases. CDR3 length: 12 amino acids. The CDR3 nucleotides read TGTGCCAGCAGCTCGGACGGTGATGGCTACACCTTC. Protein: CASSSDGDGYTF.

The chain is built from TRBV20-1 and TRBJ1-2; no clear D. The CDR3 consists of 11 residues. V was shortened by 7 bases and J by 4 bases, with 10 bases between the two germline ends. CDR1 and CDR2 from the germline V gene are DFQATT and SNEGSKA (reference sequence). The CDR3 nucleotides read TGCAGTGGGTTGATCGGCTATGGCTACACCTTC. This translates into CSGLIGYGYTF.

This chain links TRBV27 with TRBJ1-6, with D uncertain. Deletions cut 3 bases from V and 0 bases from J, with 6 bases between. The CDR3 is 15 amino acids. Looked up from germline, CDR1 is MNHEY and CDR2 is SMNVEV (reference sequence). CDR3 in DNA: TGTGCCAGCAGTTTCCGGAGCTCCTATAATTCACCCCTCCACTTT. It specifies CASSFRSSYNSPLHF.

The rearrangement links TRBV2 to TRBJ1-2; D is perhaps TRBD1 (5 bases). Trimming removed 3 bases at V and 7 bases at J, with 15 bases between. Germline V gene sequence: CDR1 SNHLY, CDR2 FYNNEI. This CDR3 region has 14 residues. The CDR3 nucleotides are TGTGCCAGCAGTGAGCTGGGGGTAATGACTGGCTACACCTTC. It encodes CASSELGVMTGYTF.

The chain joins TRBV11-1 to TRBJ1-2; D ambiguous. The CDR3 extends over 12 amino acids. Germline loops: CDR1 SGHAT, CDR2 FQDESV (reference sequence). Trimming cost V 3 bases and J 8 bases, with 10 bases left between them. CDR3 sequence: CASSFGRFGYTF. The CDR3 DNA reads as TGTGCCAGCAGCTTCGGCAGGTTCGGCTACACCTTC.

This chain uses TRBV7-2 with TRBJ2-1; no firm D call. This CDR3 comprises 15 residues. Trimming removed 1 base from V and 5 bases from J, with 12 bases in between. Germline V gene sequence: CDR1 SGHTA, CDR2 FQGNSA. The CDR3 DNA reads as TGTGCCAGCAGCTTAGTTTTCGGGCCTAACAATGAGCAGTTCTTC. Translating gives CASSLVFGPNNEQFF.

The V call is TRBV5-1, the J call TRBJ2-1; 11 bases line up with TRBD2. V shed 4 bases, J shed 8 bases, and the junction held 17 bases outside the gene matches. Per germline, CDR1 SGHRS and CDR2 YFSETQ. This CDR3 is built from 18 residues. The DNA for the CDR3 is TGCGCCAGCAGCCGGGATACCACTCTAGCGGGAGGATTGGATGAGCAGTTCTTC. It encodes CASSRDTTLAGGLDEQFF.

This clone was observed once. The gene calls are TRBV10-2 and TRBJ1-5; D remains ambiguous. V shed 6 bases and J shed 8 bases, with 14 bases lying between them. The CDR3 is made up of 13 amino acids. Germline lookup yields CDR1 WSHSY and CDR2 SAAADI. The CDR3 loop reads CASRGTQREPQHF. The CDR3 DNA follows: TGCGCCAGCAGAGGAACCCAGAGGGAGCCCCAGCATTTT.

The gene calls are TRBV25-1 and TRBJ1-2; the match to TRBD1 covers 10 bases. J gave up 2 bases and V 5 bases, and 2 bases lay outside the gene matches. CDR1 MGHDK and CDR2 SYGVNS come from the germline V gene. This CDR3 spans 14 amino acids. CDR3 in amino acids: CASSWGQGNYGYTF. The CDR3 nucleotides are TGTGCCAGCAGTTGGGGACAGGGGAACTATGGCTACACCTTC.

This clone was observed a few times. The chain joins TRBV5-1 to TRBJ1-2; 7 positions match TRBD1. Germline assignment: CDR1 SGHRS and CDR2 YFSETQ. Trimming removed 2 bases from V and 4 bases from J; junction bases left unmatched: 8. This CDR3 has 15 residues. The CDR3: CASSLTGAESYGYTF. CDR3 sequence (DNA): TGCGCCAGCAGCTTAACAGGGGCGGAGAGCTATGGCTACACCTTC.

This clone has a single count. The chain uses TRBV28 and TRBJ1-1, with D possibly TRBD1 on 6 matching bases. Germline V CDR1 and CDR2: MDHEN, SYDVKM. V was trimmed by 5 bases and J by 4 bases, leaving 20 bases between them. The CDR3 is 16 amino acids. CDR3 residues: CASSPIRGWGVTEAFF. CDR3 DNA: TGTGCCAGCAGTCCTATCAGGGGATGGGGTGTCACTGAAGCTTTCTTT.